This TCR beta chain was sequenced during a study of cytomegalovirus exposure and HLA in healthy donors. CDR3 length: 15 residues. Germline trimming cut 7 bases from V and 5 bases from J; bases unmatched to any gene: 8. The germline V gene encodes CDR1 SGHNT and CDR2 YENEEA. The PCR used 60 Vbeta and 13 Jbeta primers. TCRdb's copy holds only in-frame clones and misses some; the assay was immunoSEQ multiplex PCR. Of about 130,000 clones listed, more than 70% were seen once; the top ten hold about 1%. A word on this clone: Its target is unknown.

Whole-study results and caveats: Sequence variants that were highly shared formed a cluster that was likely a sequencing artifact.

The chain carries TRBV11-3 and TRBJ2-2; 9 bases align to TRBD1. The receptor was derived from a woman aged 60-70 years in good health and CMV-seronegative. The sequencing sample was made of PBMCs. The CDR3 region is CASTDRQGGTGELFF. The CDR3 DNA is TGTGCCAGCACCGACAGACAGGGGGGGACCGGGGAGCTGTTTTTT.